This TCR beta chain was sequenced during a study of blood T cell repertoires in COVID-19. Here immunoSEQ multiplex PCR was the method, and the copy in TCRdb shows in-frame clones only, minus some. The sample comprises over 110,000 clones, 84% of which are singletons, and 3% to 4.5% rests with the top ten. Trimming took 7 bases from V and 4 from J; bases not matched to a gene: 6. The CDR3 is made up of 13 amino acids. The germline V gene has CDR1 SGHVS and CDR2 FQNEAQ. The sequenced sample was PBMCs or T cells enriched from blood (not recorded which). The V and J genes are TRBV7-8 and TRBJ2-5; 7 bases match TRBD1. The sequence came from a man aged 50-59 years in a cohort exposed to, infected with or recovered from COVID-19 (not recorded which). In DNA, the CDR3 is TGTGCCAGCACCGGACAGGTATCAGAGACCCAGTACTTC. Translation gives CASTGQVSETQYF.